This is a list of T cell receptor beta chains from one sample in a study of cytomegalovirus exposure and HLA in healthy donors. Only in-frame clones appear in the TCRdb table, and some are missing; sequencing was by immunoSEQ multiplex PCR. The sample has about 190,000 clones, roughly 76% seen once. The sample was PBMCs. These receptor sequences come from a man aged 35-49 years in good health and CMV-seropositive. The conserved cysteine and the conserved F or W are not part of the CDR3 here. The order of the fields is V gene, J gene, CDR3 protein.

v_call: TRBV5-1; j_call: TRBJ2-3; cdr3_aa: ASSLVGTGERDTQY
v_call: TRBV7-3; j_call: TRBJ1-1; cdr3_aa: ASSAGLMNTEAF
v_call: TRBV5-6; j_call: TRBJ1-6; cdr3_aa: ASSQVTPTDSPLH
v_call: TRBV12-5; j_call: TRBJ2-2; cdr3_aa: ASGEAGTTGELF
v_call: TRBV7-8; j_call: TRBJ2-1; cdr3_aa: ASSPHPPGGPYNEQF
v_call: TRBV7-2; j_call: TRBJ1-5; cdr3_aa: ASSEDRGSNQPQH
v_call: TRBV7-3; j_call: TRBJ2-3; cdr3_aa: ASSPIAGGQGTDTQY
v_call: TRBV7-9; j_call: TRBJ2-5; cdr3_aa: ASSFKRGWAQETQY
v_call: TRBV4-2; j_call: TRBJ2-2; cdr3_aa: ASSQDQRGGNTGELF
v_call: TRBV5-6; j_call: TRBJ1-3; cdr3_aa: ASSLGGRGRGNTIY
v_call: TRBV2; j_call: TRBJ1-6; cdr3_aa: ASSGQGNSPLH
v_call: TRBV6-1; j_call: TRBJ1-3; cdr3_aa: AISESTGRSGNTIY
v_call: TRBV13; j_call: TRBJ2-1; cdr3_aa: ASSEERGAYNEQF
v_call: TRBV30; j_call: TRBJ1-5; cdr3_aa: AWSGQVDQPQH
v_call: TRBV18; j_call: TRBJ2-5; cdr3_aa: ASSIPQETQY
v_call: TRBV29-1; j_call: TRBJ1-1; cdr3_aa: SVDARDGTEAF
v_call: TRBV19; j_call: TRBJ2-1; cdr3_aa: ASSTVSYNEQF
v_call: TRBV5-4; j_call: TRBJ1-2; cdr3_aa: ASNVRGLDYGYT
v_call: TRBV5-6; j_call: TRBJ1-2; cdr3_aa: ASSLGDREGGYT
v_call: TRBV9; j_call: TRBJ2-7; cdr3_aa: ASSVGKGSYEQY
v_call: TRBV21-1; j_call: -; cdr3_aa: ASSKRNGRLERGSNQPQY
v_call: TRBV12-2; j_call: TRBJ2-3; cdr3_aa: ASLFTSSHTQY
v_call: TRBV28; j_call: TRBJ1-2; cdr3_aa: ASSPQGKGYT
v_call: TRBV29-1; j_call: TRBJ1-2; cdr3_aa: SAPPRGVRGYT
v_call: TRBV5-1; j_call: TRBJ2-1; cdr3_aa: ASSLRTGGLNEQF
v_call: TRBV28; j_call: TRBJ2-3; cdr3_aa: ASSLPAGDHRYPQY
v_call: TRBV28; j_call: TRBJ1-2; cdr3_aa: ASSPPRTGYGYT
v_call: TRBV27; j_call: TRBJ1-1; cdr3_aa: ASSLEGIATEAF
v_call: TRBV5-1; j_call: TRBJ2-3; cdr3_aa: ASIKDRGGTDTQY
v_call: TRBV5-6; j_call: TRBJ2-1; cdr3_aa: ASSFGSEQF
v_call: TRBV28; j_call: TRBJ1-4; cdr3_aa: ATHRGGRTNEKLF
v_call: TRBV4-1; j_call: TRBJ2-5; cdr3_aa: ASSRRLAGLTETQY
v_call: TRBV7-2; j_call: TRBJ2-7; cdr3_aa: ASSLGQAPSYEQY
v_call: TRBV5-4; j_call: TRBJ2-5; cdr3_aa: ASVGRGAETQY
v_call: TRBV4-3; j_call: TRBJ2-3; cdr3_aa: ASSQVQGGRDTQY
v_call: TRBV11-2; j_call: TRBJ1-2; cdr3_aa: ASSPGGTGYT
v_call: TRBV2; j_call: TRBJ1-6; cdr3_aa: ATLDRGNSPLH
v_call: TRBV30; j_call: TRBJ2-7; cdr3_aa: ASAARGYEQY
v_call: TRBV5-4; j_call: TRBJ2-1; cdr3_aa: ASSGGQGVYNEQF
v_call: TRBV19; j_call: TRBJ1-1; cdr3_aa: ASSVAGGGTEAF
v_call: TRBV11-2; j_call: TRBJ2-5; cdr3_aa: ASSVGDRVGETQY
v_call: TRBV15; j_call: TRBJ1-3; cdr3_aa: ATSTPLGGSGNTIY
v_call: TRBV5-8; j_call: TRBJ2-2; cdr3_aa: ASSHRGTNTGELF
v_call: TRBV7-2; j_call: TRBJ2-5; cdr3_aa: ASSPGLAGGPGETQY